These T cell receptor beta chains were read from a single sample in a study of cytomegalovirus exposure and HLA in healthy donors. Here immunoSEQ multiplex PCR was the method, and the copy in TCRdb shows in-frame clones only, minus some. The sample yields more than 80,000 clones, 63% seen once. What was sequenced was PBMCs. The receptors here all came from a woman between 40 and 55 years old in good health and CMV-seropositive. Both conserved end residues are part of each CDR3. The D gene is left open where the match is weak. Some rows have no size entry. The others give once, few or many, or a class for an expanded clone.

v_call	clone_size	j_call	d_call	cdr3_aa	cdr3_nt
TRBV28	few	TRBJ1-1	.	CASTFSMNTEAFF	TGTGCCAGCACCTTCTCTATGAACACTGAAGCTTTCTTT
TRBV6-1	few	TRBJ2-3	.	CASSADAGSTDTQYF	TGTGCCAGCAGTGCTGACGCAGGCAGCACAGATACGCAGTATTTT
TRBV7-8	.	TRBJ2-7	TRBD1	CASSLGSTGGDEQYF	TGTGCCAGCAGCTTAGGATCGACAGGGGGCGACGAGCAGTACTTC
TRBV7-9	few	TRBJ2-3	TRBD2	CASSLRREATDTQYF	TGTGCCAGCAGCTTAAGGCGGGAGGCAACAGATACGCAGTATTTT
TRBV19	.	TRBJ2-6	.	CASSIGRATSGANVLTF	TGTGCCAGTAGTATCGGCAGGGCTACGTCTGGGGCCAACGTCCTGACTTTC
TRBV2	few	TRBJ2-7	TRBD2	CASSDASGSGNGQYF	TGTGCCAGCAGTGACGCTAGCGGGAGTGGGAACGGGCAGTACTTC
TRBV7-2	once	TRBJ1-5	.	CASSVRGDQPQHF	TGTGCCAGCAGCGTTCGGGGAGATCAGCCCCAGCATTTT
TRBV5-1	few	TRBJ2-3	TRBD2	CASSSRRGITDTQYF	TGCGCCAGCAGCAGCAGGCGGGGGATCACAGATACGCAGTATTTT
TRBV15	.	TRBJ1-1	.	CATSRDRVPNTEAFF	TGTGCCACCAGCAGAGACAGGGTACCGAACACTGAAGCTTTCTTT
TRBV27	.	TRBJ2-7	.	CASRLSGALSSYEQYF	TGTGCCAGCAGGCTTTCGGGAGCATTGAGCTCCTACGAGCAGTACTTC
TRBV4-1	few	TRBJ2-1	TRBD2	CASSQGLAGSSYNEQFF	TGCGCCAGCAGCCAGGGACTAGCGGGCAGCTCCTACAATGAGCAGTTCTTC
TRBV28	.	TRBJ2-1	TRBD2	CASSSILAGFPSYNEQFF	TGTGCCAGCAGTTCAATTCTAGCGGGCTTCCCCTCCTACAATGAGCAGTTCTTC
TRBV7-2	.	TRBJ2-7	TRBD2	CASSSSQLAGSYEQYF	TGTGCCAGCAGCTCGTCGCAACTAGCGGGATCTTACGAGCAGTACTTC
TRBV7-9	few	TRBJ2-5	.	CASTPDGGLKTQYF	TGTGCCAGCACGCCCGATGGGGGACTTAAGACCCAGTACTTC
TRBV9	.	TRBJ2-1	.	CASSVSGVDNEQFF	TGTGCCAGCAGCGTTTCAGGGGTCGACAATGAGCAGTTCTTC
TRBV27	.	TRBJ2-2	.	CASSSYYRDSNTGELFF	TGTGCCAGCAGTTCTTACTACCGGGACTCGAACACCGGGGAGCTGTTTTTT
TRBV10-2	.	TRBJ1-1	.	CASSHRRGGEAFF	TGCGCCAGCAGCCACCGAAGGGGGGGTGAAGCTTTCTTT
TRBV30	.	TRBJ1-3	.	CAWSVDSGNTIYF	TGTGCCTGGAGTGTCGACAGTGGAAACACCATATATTTT
TRBV4-1	.	TRBJ2-3	TRBD2	CASSQVFPGLAGTDTQYF	TGCGCCAGCAGCCAAGTATTCCCGGGACTAGCGGGCACAGATACGCAGTATTTT